Listed below are T cell receptor beta chains from one sample, sequenced in a study of chemoradiotherapy in HPV16-positive cancers. The assay was immunoSEQ multiplex PCR, and TCRdb's table has in-frame clones only and misses some. The sample lists approximately 8,100 clones, around 88% occurring once. The source material was blood, sampled from a patient who underwent chemoradiotherapy. The receptors come from a human donor with HPV-associated anogenital cancer. Each CDR3 is given with its conserved first and last residue. Fields, in order: D gene, V gene, clone size, J gene, CDR3 DNA, CDR3 protein. A D gene is named only where the DNA matches it firmly. Not all rows give a size; the values are once, few, many and, for expanded clones, a class.

-,TRBV2,-,TRBJ2-7,TGTGCCACCGGACAGTCCTACGAGCAGTACTTC,CATGQSYEQYF
-,TRBV30,-,TRBJ2-6,TGTGCCTGGACAAGAGGATTCGGGACTGGGGCCAACGTCCTGACTTTC,CAWTRGFGTGANVLTF
TRBD1,TRBV9,-,TRBJ1-1,TGTGCCAGCAGCGGCGAGGACAGGGGTGCTTTCTTT,CASSGEDRGAFF
-,TRBV7-6,once,TRBJ1-1,TGTGCCAGCAGCTTAGGTGCGGGTCTGAACACTGAAGCTTTCTTT,CASSLGAGLNTEAFF
-,TRBV7-2,few,TRBJ2-3,TGTGCCAGCAGCTTGCTGGGCACAGATACGCAGTATTTT,CASSLLGTDTQYF
-,TRBV27,-,TRBJ2-1,TGTGCCAGCAGTTTACGCAGACAGGCCCACAATGAGCAGTTCTTC,CASSLRRQAHNEQFF
TRBD1,TRBV6-1,-,TRBJ2-1,TGTGCCAGGGGACAGGGGAACAATGAGCAGTTCTTC,CARGQGNNEQFF
TRBD2,TRBV2,-,TRBJ2-2,TGTGCCAGCAGTGTAGCTAGCGGGGGGACCGGGGAGCTGTTTTTT,CASSVASGGTGELFF
TRBD2,TRBV5-4,-,TRBJ2-3,TGTGCCAGCAGCTCGACTAGCGGGGGGTTTACAGATACGCAGTATTTT,CASSSTSGGFTDTQYF
-,TRBV4-2,-,TRBJ1-6,TGTGCCAGCAGCCAAGGCGTCAGGGATATCTATAATTCACCCCTCCACTTT,CASSQGVRDIYNSPLHF
-,TRBV28,-,TRBJ1-2,TGTGCCAGCGCACTGCGCCTCTATGGCTACACCTTC,CASALRLYGYTF
-,TRBV15,-,TRBJ1-5,TGTGCCACCAGCAGGGACACAGGGAACAATCAGCCCCAGCATTTT,CATSRDTGNNQPQHF
-,TRBV30,-,TRBJ1-3,TGTGCCTGGAGTGGCGGAAACACCATATATTTT,CAWSGGNTIYF
-,TRBV6-1,-,TRBJ2-7,TGTGCCAGCAGTGAGGGGGGCCGGAGGAGCCCCTACGAGCAGTACTTC,CASSEGGRRSPYEQYF
-,TRBV27,few,TRBJ2-2,TGTGCCAGCAGAGATAGCACCGGGGAGCTGTTTTTT,CASRDSTGELFF
TRBD1,TRBV19,-,TRBJ1-5,TGTGCCACCGCGACAGGGGGAGGATTTGGGCAGCCCCAGCATTTT,CATATGGGFGQPQHF
-,TRBV27,-,TRBJ1-1,TGTGCCAGCGCCTACTCGGTTGGACGGAACACTGAAGCTTTCTTT,CASAYSVGRNTEAFF
-,TRBV5-4,-,TRBJ1-2,TGTGCCAGCAGCTTCGAACAGGGTAACTATGGCTACACCTTC,CASSFEQGNYGYTF
TRBD2,TRBV7-9,-,TRBJ2-1,TGTGCCAGCAGCTCCCCTAGCGGGGGGGCCTGGTCCTACAATGAGCAGTTCTTC,CASSSPSGGAWSYNEQFF
-,TRBV4-1,-,TRBJ1-1,TGCGCCAGCAGCCTGACAGGGAACACTGAAGCTTTCTTT,CASSLTGNTEAFF
TRBD2,TRBV5-1,-,TRBJ2-1,TGCGCCAGCAGCTTGGGACTCCGGGACTATTCGAATGAGCAGTTCTTC,CASSLGLRDYSNEQFF
-,TRBV29-1,once,TRBJ2-6,TGCAGCGTTTCCCTGGGAGGGGCCAACGTCCTGACTTTC,CSVSLGGANVLTF
-,TRBV6-6,-,TRBJ1-5,TGTGCCAGCAGTTACTCGGGGGAGAATCAGCCCCAGCATTTT,CASSYSGENQPQHF
-,TRBV28,once,TRBJ1-1,TGTGCCAGCAGTCGGGGAGATGCGACAGGGAACACTGAAGCTTTCTTT,CASSRGDATGNTEAFF
-,TRBV5-1,-,TRBJ1-4,TGCGCCAGCAGCTTGTGGGGAAATGGTGAAAAACTGTTTTTT,CASSLWGNGEKLFF
-,TRBV6-5,-,TRBJ2-5,TGTGCCAGCAGCGGGAGCACGAAATCGCGAAGGACCCAGTACTTC,CASSGSTKSRRTQYF
-,TRBV7-9,once,TRBJ2-1,TGTGCCAGCAGCTTAAAGGGGGGGGCCTGGGACAATGAGCAGTTCTTC,CASSLKGGAWDNEQFF
-,TRBV7-2,-,TRBJ1-2,TGTGCCAGCAGCTCCTGGGGCAGGGGAAACTATGGCTACACCTTC,CASSSWGRGNYGYTF
TRBD2,TRBV30,few,TRBJ2-7,TGTGCCTGCGTTGGGACTAGCGGGGCCTACGAGCAGTACTTC,CACVGTSGAYEQYF
-,TRBV2,few,TRBJ1-5,TGTGCCAGCAGTGAGGAAGAGATGAGCAATCAGCCCCAGCATTTT,CASSEEEMSNQPQHF
-,TRBV14,-,TRBJ2-7,TGTGCCAGCAGCCAAGGATACGAGCAGTACTTC,CASSQGYEQYF
-,TRBV30,-,TRBJ2-1,TGTGCCACAACTCCGGGCGGGAACGATGAGCAGTTCTTC,CATTPGGNDEQFF
TRBD1,TRBV6-1,few,TRBJ1-6,TGTGCCACCAGACCACCGGGACAGAATTCACCCCTCCACTTT,CATRPPGQNSPLHF
-,TRBV7-9,-,TRBJ1-2,TGTGCCAGCAGCTTAGGGACTGCTAACTATGGCTACACCTTC,CASSLGTANYGYTF